The sample holds one count of the clone carrying this T cell receptor beta chain. The target antigen is unknown. This specimen comes from a study of cytomegalovirus exposure and HLA in healthy donors. Study-level results: TCR beta V- and J-gene trimming, according to a later analysis, was linked to a missense DCLRE1C variant. In an earlier analysis, productive rearrangement rates for most beta V segments clustered near 87% or 30%. In the analysis, some V segments, TRBV6-2 and TRBV6-3 included, were excluded as indistinguishable.

CDR1 KGHSH and CDR2 LQKENI come from the germline V gene. The CDR3 sequence is 18 residues long. V was pared by 3 bases and J by 0 bases, with 8 bases of the junction left unmatched. The PCR used 60 Vbeta and 13 Jbeta primers. Measured with immunoSEQ multiplex PCR; TCRdb has only the in-frame clones, and not every one. The sample lists some 140,000 clones, around 80% occurring once. Specimen: PBMCs. The chain combines TRBV18 with TRBJ2-6; 7 bases are a match to TRBD2. The source of this sequence is a man aged 35 to 55 in good health and CMV-seropositive. CDR3 sequence reads: CASSPVLAVFSGANVLTF. In DNA form, the CDR3 reads TGTGCCAGCTCACCCGTCCTAGCGGTCTTCTCTGGGGCCAACGTCCTGACTTTC.